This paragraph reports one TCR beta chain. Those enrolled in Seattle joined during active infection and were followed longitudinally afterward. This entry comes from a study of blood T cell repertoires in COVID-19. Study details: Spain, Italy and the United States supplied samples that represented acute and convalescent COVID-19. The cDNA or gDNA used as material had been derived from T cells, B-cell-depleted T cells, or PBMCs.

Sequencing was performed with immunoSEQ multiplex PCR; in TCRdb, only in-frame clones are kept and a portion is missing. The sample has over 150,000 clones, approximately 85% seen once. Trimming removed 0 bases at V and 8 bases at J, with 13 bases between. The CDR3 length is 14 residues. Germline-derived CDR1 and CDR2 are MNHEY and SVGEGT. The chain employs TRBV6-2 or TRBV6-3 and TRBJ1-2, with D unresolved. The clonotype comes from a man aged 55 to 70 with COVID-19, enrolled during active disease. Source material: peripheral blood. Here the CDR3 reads CASSYSTGIGGYTF. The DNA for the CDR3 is TGTGCCAGCAGTTACTCCACGGGGATTGGGGGCTACACCTTC.